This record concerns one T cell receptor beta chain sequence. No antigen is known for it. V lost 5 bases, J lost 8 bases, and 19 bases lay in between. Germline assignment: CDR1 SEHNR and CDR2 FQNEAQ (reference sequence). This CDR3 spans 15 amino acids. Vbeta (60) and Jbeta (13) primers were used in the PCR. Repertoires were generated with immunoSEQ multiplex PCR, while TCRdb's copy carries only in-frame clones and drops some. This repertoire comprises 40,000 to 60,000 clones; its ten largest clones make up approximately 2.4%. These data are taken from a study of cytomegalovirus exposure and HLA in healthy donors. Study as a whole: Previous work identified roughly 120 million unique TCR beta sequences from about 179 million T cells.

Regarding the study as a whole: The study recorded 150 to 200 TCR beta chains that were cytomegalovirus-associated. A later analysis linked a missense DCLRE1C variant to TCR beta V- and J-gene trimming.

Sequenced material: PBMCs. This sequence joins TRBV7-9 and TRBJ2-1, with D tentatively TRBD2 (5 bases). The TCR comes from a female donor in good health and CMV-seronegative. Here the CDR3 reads CASSPPGGASHEQFF. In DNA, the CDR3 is TGTGCCAGCAGCCCGCCCGGAGGAGCGTCCCATGAGCAGTTCTTC.